This TCR beta chain was sequenced in a study of T cell responses to AZD1222 COVID-19 vaccine. Overall study results and limits: With two AZD1222 doses given, Spike-specific TCR breadth and depth both rose.

Assay: immunoSEQ multiplex PCR; the TCRdb copy retains only in-frame clones and omits some. The sample includes roughly 120,000 clones, about 86% of them seen just once. A remark on this clone: As yet, its antigen is unknown.

The V end was cut by 5 bases, the J end by 2 bases, with 14 bases between. The CDR3 sequence is 15 residues long. CDR1 and CDR2 from the germline V gene are ENHRY and SYGVKD. The material was peripheral blood, obtained on day 0 of AZD1222 vaccination. The source of this sequence is an adult in good health. The genes are TRBV10-3 and TRBJ2-3; D may correspond to TRBD1 or TRBD2 (5 bases each). The CDR3 loop is CAISPSRGNTDTQYF. CDR3 DNA: TGTGCCATCAGTCCCTCCCGGGGCAACACAGATACGCAGTATTTT.